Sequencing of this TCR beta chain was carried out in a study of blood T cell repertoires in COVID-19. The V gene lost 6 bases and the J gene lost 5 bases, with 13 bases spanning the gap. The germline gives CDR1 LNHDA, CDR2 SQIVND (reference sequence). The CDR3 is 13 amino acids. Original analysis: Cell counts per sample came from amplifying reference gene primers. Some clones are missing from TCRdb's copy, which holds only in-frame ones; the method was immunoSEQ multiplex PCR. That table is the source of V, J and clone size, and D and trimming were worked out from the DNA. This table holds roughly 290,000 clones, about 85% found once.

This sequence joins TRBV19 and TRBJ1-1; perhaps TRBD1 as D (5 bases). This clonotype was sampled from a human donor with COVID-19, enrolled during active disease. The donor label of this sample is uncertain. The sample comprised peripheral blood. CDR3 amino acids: CASSTTVGTEAFF. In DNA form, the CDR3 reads TGTGCCAGTAGCACGACAGTAGGAACTGAAGCTTTCTTT.